The 5 T cell receptor beta chains below all came from one sample that was sequenced in a study of molecular identifiers for immune sequencing clone quantification. TCRdb reprocessed the PCR reads with MiXCR, giving one entry per CDR3 protein. This table holds approximately 550,000 distinct CDR3 sequences, around 23% found once. What was sequenced was naive CD8+ T cells from blood, with Jurkat cell RNA spiked in. Subset noted: FACS-sorted CD8+CD4-CCR7+CD45RA+ naive T cells. The receptor set was obtained from a human donor in good health. Some libraries in this study had Jurkat cell RNA spiked in.

The chain is built from TRBV6-1 and TRBJ1-5; D is possibly TRBD1 (6 bases). CDR1 is MNHNS and CDR2 is SASEGT in the germline V gene. V lost 2 bases to trimming and J lost 3 bases, with 11 bases between them. This CDR3 has 15 residues. The CDR3 DNA reads TGTGCCAGCAGTGAATTACAGGGTCCCAATCAGCCCCAGCATTTT. It specifies CASSELQGPNQPQHF.

This clonotype was picked up a small number of times. The rearrangement links TRBV11-2 to TRBJ1-4, with a tentative D call TRBD1 (5 bases). V dropped 6 bases and J dropped 8 bases, with 10 bases sitting between them. The CDR3 has 12 residues. Germline values: CDR1 SGHAT, CDR2 FQNNGV. CDR3 coding DNA: TGTGCCAGCAGTATAAGGGACGAAAAACTGTTTTTT. Translated, it gives CASSIRDEKLFF.

In regard to this clonotype: With a much larger clone just one base away, this may be a read error. The CDR3 is CASSLLVGYEQYF. The CDR3 DNA follows: TGTGCCAGCAGCTTGTTGGTCGGCTACGAGCAGTACTTC. V gene TRBV5-3 combines with J gene TRBJ2-7; no definite D call. Being an ORF, TRBV5-3 has a function that is uncertain. This CDR3 contains 13 residues.

This clonotype was observed a few times. A single base separates this from a much larger clone, so it may be a read error. The rearrangement uses TRBV7-2 and TRBJ2-7, with D tentatively TRBD1 (5 bases). Between the trimmed V and J ends, which lost 6 bases and 3 bases, there was a span of 15 bases. Germline V gene sequence: CDR1 SGHTA, CDR2 FQGNSA. There are 14 residues in the CDR3. The CDR3 loop is CASSPAPTDYEQYF. The CDR3 coding sequence is TGTGCCAGCAGTCCCGCCCCGACAGACTACGAGCAGTACTTC.

This clonotype was observed a few times. The chain employs TRBV2 and TRBJ1-5; tentatively, D is TRBD1 (5 bases). In germline, CDR1 is SNHLY, CDR2 FYNNEI. V lost 3 bases to trimming and J lost 7 bases, with 16 bases between them. The CDR3 totals 15 residues. CDR3 residues: CASSEIGTQGQPQHF. In nucleotides, the CDR3 is TGTGCCAGCAGTGAGATTGGGACCCAGGGCCAGCCCCAGCATTTT.